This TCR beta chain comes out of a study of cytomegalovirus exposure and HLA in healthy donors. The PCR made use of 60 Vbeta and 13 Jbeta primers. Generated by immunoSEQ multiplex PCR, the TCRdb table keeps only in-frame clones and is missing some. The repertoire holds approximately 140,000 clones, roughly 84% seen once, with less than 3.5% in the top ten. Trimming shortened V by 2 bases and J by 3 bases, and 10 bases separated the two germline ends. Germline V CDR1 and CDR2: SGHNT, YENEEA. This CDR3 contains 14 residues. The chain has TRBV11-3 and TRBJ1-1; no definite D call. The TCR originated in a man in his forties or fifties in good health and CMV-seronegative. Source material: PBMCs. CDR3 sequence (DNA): TGTGCCAGCAGCTTACAAGGGAGCGACACTGAAGCTTTCTTT. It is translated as CASSLQGSDTEAFF. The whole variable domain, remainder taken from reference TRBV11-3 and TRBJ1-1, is EAGVVQSPRYKIIEKKQPVAFWCNPISGHNTLYWYLQNLGQGPELLIRYENEEAVDDSQLPKDRFSAERLKGVDSTLKIQPAELGDSAVYLCASSLQGSDTEAFFGQGTRLTVV.